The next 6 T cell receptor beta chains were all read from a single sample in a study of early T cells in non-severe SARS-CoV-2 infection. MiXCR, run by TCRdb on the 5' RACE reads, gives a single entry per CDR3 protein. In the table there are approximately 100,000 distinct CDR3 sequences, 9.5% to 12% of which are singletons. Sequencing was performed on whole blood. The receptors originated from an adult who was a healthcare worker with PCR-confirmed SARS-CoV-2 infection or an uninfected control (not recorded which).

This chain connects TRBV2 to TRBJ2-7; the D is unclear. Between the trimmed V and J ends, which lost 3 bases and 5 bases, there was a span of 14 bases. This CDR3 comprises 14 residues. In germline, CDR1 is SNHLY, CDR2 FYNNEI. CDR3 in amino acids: CASSDHGVLNEQYF. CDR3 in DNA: TGTGCCAGCAGTGATCATGGGGTTCTGAACGAGCAGTACTTC.

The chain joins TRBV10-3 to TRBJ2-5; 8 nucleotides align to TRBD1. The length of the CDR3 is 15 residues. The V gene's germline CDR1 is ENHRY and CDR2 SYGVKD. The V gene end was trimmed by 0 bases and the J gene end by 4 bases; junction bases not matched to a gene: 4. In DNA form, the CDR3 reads TGTGCCATCAGTGAGTCCGACAGGGGCCCAGAGACCCAGTACTTC. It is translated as CAISESDRGPETQYF.

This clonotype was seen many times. In nucleotides, the CDR3 is TGTGCCAGCAGCAAGGACAGGGGTCCGACCTACGAGCAGTACTTC. Translating gives CASSKDRGPTYEQYF. This chain connects TRBV5-4 to TRBJ2-7; 9 nucleotides agree with TRBD1. Germline loops: CDR1 SGHNT, CDR2 YYREEE (reference sequence). The length of the CDR3 is 15 residues. Trimming removed 4 bases from V and 2 bases from J; junction bases left unmatched: 7.

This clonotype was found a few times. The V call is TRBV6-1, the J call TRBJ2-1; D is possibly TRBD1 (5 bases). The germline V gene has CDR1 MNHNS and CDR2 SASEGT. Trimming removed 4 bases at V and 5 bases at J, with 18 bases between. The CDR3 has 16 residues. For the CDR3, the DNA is TGTGCCAGCAGTGTCCAGGGTACCCGTTGGGACAATGAGCAGTTCTTC. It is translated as CASSVQGTRWDNEQFF.

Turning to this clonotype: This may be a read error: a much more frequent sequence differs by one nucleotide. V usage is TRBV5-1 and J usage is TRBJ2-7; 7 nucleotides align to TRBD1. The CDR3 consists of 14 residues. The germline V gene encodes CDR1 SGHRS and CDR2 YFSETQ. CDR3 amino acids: CASSLQGTSYGQYF. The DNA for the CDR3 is TGCGCCAGCAGCTTACAGGGGACGTCCTACGGGCAGTACTTC.

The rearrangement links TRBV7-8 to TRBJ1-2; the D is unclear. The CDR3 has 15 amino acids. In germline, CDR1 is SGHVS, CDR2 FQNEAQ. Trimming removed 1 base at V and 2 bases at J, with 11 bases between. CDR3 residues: CASSLVRTVNYGYTF. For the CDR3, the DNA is TGTGCCAGCAGCTTAGTAAGGACGGTCAACTATGGCTACACCTTC.